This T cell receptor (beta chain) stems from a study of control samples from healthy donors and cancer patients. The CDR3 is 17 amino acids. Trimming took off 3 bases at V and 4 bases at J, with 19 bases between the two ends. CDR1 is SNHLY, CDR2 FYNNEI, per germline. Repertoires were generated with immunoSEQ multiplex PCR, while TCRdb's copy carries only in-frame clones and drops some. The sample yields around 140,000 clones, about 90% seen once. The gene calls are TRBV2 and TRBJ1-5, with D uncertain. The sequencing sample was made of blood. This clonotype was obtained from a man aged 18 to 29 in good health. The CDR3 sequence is CASSDGRGANHNQPQHF. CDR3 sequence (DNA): TGTGCCAGCAGTGATGGCCGGGGTGCCAACCATAATCAGCCCCAGCATTTT.